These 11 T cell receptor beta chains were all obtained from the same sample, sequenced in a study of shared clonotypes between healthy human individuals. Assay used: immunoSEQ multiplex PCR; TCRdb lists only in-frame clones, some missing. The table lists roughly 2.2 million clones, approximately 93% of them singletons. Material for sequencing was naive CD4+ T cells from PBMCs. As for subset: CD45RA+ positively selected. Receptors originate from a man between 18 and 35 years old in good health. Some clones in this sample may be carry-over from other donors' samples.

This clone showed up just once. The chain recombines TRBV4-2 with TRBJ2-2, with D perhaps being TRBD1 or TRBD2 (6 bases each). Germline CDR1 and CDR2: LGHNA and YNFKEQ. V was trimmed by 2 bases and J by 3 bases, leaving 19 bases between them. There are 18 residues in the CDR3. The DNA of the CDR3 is TGTGCCAGCAGCCAATCGCAGGGGCAGGGCGGGGACACCGGGGAGCTGTTTTTT. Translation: CASSQSQGQGGDTGELFF.

In nucleotides, the CDR3 is TGTGCCAGCAGTCCGACAGGTCCTTATTCCGGCTACACCTTC. This sequence encodes CASSPTGPYSGYTF. The chain links TRBV28 to TRBJ1-2; tentative D call: TRBD1 (6 bases). The length of the CDR3 is 14 residues. Trimming shortened V by 5 bases and J by 8 bases, and 18 bases separated the two germline ends. The germline gives CDR1 MDHEN, CDR2 SYDVKM.

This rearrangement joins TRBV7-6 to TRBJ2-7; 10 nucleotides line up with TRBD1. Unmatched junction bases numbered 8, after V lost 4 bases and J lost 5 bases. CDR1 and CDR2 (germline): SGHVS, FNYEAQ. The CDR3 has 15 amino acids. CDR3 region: CASSSMRDRGDEQYF. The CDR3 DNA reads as TGTGCCAGCAGCTCGATGCGGGACAGGGGTGACGAGCAGTACTTC.

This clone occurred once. This CDR3 is CAINRGTGGYNEQFF. CDR3 sequence (DNA): TGTGCCATCAATAGGGGAACCGGAGGGTACAATGAGCAGTTCTTC. This chain joins TRBV10-3 and TRBJ2-1; tentative D call: TRBD2 (6 bases). From germline, CDR1 is ENHRY and CDR2 SYGVKD. Trimming left V 7 bases short and J 4 bases short, with 17 bases between. CDR3 length equals 15 residues.

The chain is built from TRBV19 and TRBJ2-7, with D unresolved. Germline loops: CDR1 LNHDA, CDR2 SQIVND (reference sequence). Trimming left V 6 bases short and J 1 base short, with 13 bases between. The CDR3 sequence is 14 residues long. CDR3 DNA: TGTGCCAGTAGCCCAGGAGCCCAGTCCTACGAGCAGTACTTC. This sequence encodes CASSPGAQSYEQYF.

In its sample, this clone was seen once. The CDR3: CATSPREGPRELFF. The DNA for the CDR3 is TGTGCCACCAGCCCGCGGGAGGGCCCTCGGGAGCTGTTTTTT. The gene calls are TRBV15 and TRBJ2-2; the match to TRBD2 covers 9 bases. CDR3 length: 14 amino acids. J lost 9 bases, V lost 5 bases, and 7 bases had no gene match. Germline V gene data show CDR1 as LNHNV and CDR2 as YYDKDF (reference sequence).

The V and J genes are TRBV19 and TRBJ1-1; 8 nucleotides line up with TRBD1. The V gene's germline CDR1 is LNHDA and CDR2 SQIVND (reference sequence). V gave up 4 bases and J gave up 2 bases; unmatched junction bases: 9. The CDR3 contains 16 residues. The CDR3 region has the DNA TGTGCCAGTAGTAGGACAGGGAGTGGAGGAAACACTGAAGCTTTCTTT. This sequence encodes CASSRTGSGGNTEAFF.

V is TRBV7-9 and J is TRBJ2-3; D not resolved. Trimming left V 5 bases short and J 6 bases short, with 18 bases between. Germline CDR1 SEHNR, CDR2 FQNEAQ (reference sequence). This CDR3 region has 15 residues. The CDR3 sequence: CASSPDPLPGDTQYF. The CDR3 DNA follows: TGTGCCAGCAGCCCTGACCCTCTTCCTGGGGATACGCAGTATTTT. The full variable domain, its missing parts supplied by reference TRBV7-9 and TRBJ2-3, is DTGVSQNPRHKITKRGQNVTFRCDPISEHNRLYWYRQTLGQGPEFLTYFQNEAQLEKSRLLSDRFSAERPKGSFSTLEIQRTEQGDSAMYLCASSPDPLPGDTQYFGPGTRLTVL.

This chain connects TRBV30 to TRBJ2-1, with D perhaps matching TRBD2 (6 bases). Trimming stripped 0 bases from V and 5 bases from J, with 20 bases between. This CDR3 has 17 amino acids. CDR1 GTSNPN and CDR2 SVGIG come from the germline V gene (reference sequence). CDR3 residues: CAWSVRSGPPGNNEQFF. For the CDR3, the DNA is TGTGCCTGGAGTGTACGTAGCGGACCCCCGGGCAACAATGAGCAGTTCTTC.

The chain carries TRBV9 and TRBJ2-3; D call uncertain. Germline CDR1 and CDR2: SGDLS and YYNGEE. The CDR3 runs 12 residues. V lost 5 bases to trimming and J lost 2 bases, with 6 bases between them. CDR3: CASSSTTDTQYF. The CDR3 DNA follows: TGTGCCAGCAGTTCTACCACAGATACGCAGTATTTT.

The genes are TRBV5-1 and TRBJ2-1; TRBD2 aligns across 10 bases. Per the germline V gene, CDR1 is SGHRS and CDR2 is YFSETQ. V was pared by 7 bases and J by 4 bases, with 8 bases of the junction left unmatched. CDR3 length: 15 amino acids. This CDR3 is CASAKGLADYNEQFF. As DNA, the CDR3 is TGCGCCAGCGCTAAAGGACTAGCGGATTACAATGAGCAGTTCTTC.